The clone carrying this T cell receptor beta chain was seen more than once but under ten times. Its antigen is as yet unknown. This entry comes from a study of CD8 T cells in ankylosing spondylitis. The study, taken as a whole, reports: Reportedly, disease-linked clones are significantly enriched in ankylosing spondylitis patients' matched synovial fluid. Earlier literature documents some of the motif variants in reactive arthritis synovial fluid and blood.

In TCRdb, the 5' RACE reads were re-called with MiXCR into one record per CDR3 protein. The table records about 360,000 distinct CDR3 sequences, about 20% of them present only once. Sequencing was carried out using blood, either unsorted or a sorted T cell fraction (not recorded which). The clonotype originates from a male donor with ankylosing spondylitis or in good health (not recorded which).

The CDR3 coding sequence is TGTGCCAGCAGTGGAACAGGGTTGGGTACTGGCTACACCTTC. As protein: CASSGTGLGTGYTF. The chain carries TRBV2 and TRBJ1-2; possible D gene TRBD1, 6 bases. The CDR3 sequence is 14 residues long. Germline assignment: CDR1 SNHLY and CDR2 FYNNEI. Trimming stripped 4 bases from V and 7 bases from J, with 16 bases between.